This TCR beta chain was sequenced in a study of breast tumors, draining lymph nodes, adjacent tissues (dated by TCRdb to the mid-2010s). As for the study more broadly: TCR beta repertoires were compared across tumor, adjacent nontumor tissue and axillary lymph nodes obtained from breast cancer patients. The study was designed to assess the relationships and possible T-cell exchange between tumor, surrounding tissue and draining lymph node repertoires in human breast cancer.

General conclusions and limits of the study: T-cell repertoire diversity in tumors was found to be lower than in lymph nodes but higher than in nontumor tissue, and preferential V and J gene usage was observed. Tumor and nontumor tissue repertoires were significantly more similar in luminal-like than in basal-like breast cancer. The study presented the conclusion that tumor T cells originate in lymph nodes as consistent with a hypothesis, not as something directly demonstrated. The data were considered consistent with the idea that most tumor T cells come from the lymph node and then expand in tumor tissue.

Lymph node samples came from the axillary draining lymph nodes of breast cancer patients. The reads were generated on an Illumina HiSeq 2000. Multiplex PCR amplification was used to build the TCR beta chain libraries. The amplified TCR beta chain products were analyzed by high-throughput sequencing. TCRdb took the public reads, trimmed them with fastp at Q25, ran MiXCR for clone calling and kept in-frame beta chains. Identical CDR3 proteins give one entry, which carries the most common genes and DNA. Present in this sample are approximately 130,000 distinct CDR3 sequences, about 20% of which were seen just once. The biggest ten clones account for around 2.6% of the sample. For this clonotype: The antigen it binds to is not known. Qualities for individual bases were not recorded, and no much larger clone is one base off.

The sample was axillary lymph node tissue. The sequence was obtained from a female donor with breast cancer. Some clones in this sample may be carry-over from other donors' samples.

At the DNA level, the sequence is TGTGCCTGGAGTGGACTAGCGGGAGAGGACGGGGAGCTGTTTTTT. This translates into CAWSGLAGEDGELFF. The chain links TRBV30 with TRBJ2-2; the junction holds 12 bases that match TRBD2. Spanning cysteine to phenylalanine, the CDR3 consists of 15 amino acids. Kept here is only the CDR3 DNA, which spans 45 bases and is read in frame from base 1. CDR1 is given as GTSNPN and CDR2 as SVGIG, both from the germline V gene (reference sequence). V lost 1 base and J lost 7 bases, and the count of bases not matched to a germline gene is 4.